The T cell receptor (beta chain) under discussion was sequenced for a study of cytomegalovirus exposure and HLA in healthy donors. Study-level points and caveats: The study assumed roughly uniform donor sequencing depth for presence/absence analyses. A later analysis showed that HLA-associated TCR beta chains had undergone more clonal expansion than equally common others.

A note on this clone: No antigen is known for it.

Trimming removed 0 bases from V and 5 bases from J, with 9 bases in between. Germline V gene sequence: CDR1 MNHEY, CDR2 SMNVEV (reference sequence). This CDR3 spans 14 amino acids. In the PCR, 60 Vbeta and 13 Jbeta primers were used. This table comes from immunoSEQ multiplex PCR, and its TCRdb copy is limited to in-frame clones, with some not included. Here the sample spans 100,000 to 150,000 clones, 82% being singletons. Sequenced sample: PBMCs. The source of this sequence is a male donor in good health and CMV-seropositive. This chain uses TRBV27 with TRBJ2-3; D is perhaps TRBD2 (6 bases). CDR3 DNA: TGTGCCAGCAGTTTATCGAGGAGGGGAGATACGCAGTATTTT. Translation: CASSLSRRGDTQYF.